The clone carrying this T cell receptor (beta chain) came up once. The sample is drawn from a study of blood T cell repertoires in COVID-19. Study summary: PBMCs, B-cell-depleted T cells, or T cells provided the cDNA or gDNA that made up the material.

Participants' reported clinical history set cohort assignment. Contact with a PCR-confirmed or clinician-diagnosed COVID-19 case occurred within 2 weeks of entry. CDR1 and CDR2 (germline): KGHSH, LQKENI. V was pared by 2 bases and J by 3 bases, with 8 bases of the junction left unmatched. The CDR3 extends over 17 amino acids. Data came from immunoSEQ multiplex PCR; TCRdb stores just in-frame clones and leaves some out. Among approximately 300,000 clones listed, over 90% were seen once. The chain couples TRBV18 to TRBJ2-5; 11 nucleotides match TRBD1. The sample consisted of PBMCs or T cells enriched from blood (not recorded which). This receptor was obtained from a woman younger than 45 who had been exposed to COVID-19. The CDR3 region has the DNA TGTGCCAGCTCACCAATAACGGACAGGGGGCGCGAAGAGACCCAGTACTTC. Translation: CASSPITDRGREETQYF.